This T cell receptor (beta chain) came from a study of blood T cell repertoires in COVID-19. Clones were sequenced by immunoSEQ multiplex PCR, and TCRdb holds only the in-frame ones, with some missing. In the table there are more than 200,000 clones, roughly 88% of which are singletons. CDR3 length: 12 residues. The ends were cut back, 3 bases at V and 8 bases at J, with 11 bases in the middle. CDR1 and CDR2 (germline): SGHDT, YYEEEE. V usage is TRBV5-6 and J usage is TRBJ1-2, with D unresolved. This clonotype was obtained from a woman in her twenties or thirties who had been exposed to COVID-19. Sequences were obtained from PBMCs or T cells enriched from blood (not recorded which). The CDR3 DNA sequence: TGTGCCAGCAGCTCGCAGCCAGGAGGCTACACCTTC. The encoded protein is CASSSQPGGYTF. Using reference TRBV5-6 and TRBJ1-2 for the parts outside the CDR3, the full variable domain is DAGVTQSPTHLIKTRGQQVTLRCSPKSGHDTVSWYQQALGQGPQFIFQYYEEEERQRGNFPDRFSGHQFPNYSSELNVNALLLGDSALYLCASSSQPGGYTFGSGTRLTVV.